This T cell receptor beta chain originates from a study of blood T cell repertoires in COVID-19. Study information: Acute and convalescent COVID-19 samples came from the United States, Italy and Spain. Sample material is recorded as cDNA or gDNA derived from T cells, B-cell-depleted T cells, or PBMCs.

Trimming cost V 4 bases and J 2 bases; bases outside gene matches: 13. Germline CDR1 and CDR2: SGHTA and FQGNSA. This CDR3 is built from 18 residues. Study processing details: From reference gene primer amplification, estimates of nucleated cell counts were derived. Data came from immunoSEQ multiplex PCR; TCRdb stores just in-frame clones and leaves some out. V and J calls and clone size are as listed in that table; D and trimming were resolved from the DNA. The table records 140,000 to 150,000 clones, roughly four fifths of them present only once. The sample taken for sequencing was peripheral blood. The TCR comes from a human donor with acute or convalescent COVID-19. The donor label of this sample is uncertain. The chain uses TRBV7-2 and TRBJ2-2, with 7 bases fitting TRBD1. The CDR3 nucleotides are TGTGCCAGCAGCTCGGCGACGGGACAGTGGGCTAACACCGGGGAGCTGTTTTTT. Its protein is CASSSATGQWANTGELFF.